This entry describes one T cell receptor (beta chain). Antigen: not known. From germline, CDR1 is PRHDT and CDR2 FYEKMQ (reference sequence). V shed 0 bases and J shed 6 bases, with 17 bases lying between them. The CDR3 runs 16 residues. These data come from a study of cytomegalovirus exposure and HLA in healthy donors. Whole-study findings and limits: It was reported in a later analysis that an Asian-associated ancestry cluster showed fewer N-insertions than the 666-donor mean. Later analysis demonstrated an association between a missense DCLRE1C variant and TCR beta V- and J-gene trimming. Associated with HLA alleles at 0.05 false discovery rate in a later analysis were some 18,000 TCR beta sequences. CMV serostatus was the only immune exposure information that was available.

A multiplex PCR was run with 60 Vbeta primers and 13 Jbeta primers. Assay used: immunoSEQ multiplex PCR; TCRdb lists only in-frame clones, some missing. The sample lists over 150,000 clones; about four fifths were seen once. V and J are TRBV13 and TRBJ1-2, with TRBD1 as a possible D gene (5 bases). This clonotype was obtained from a young man in good health and CMV-seronegative. The sample comprised PBMCs. CDR3 protein: CASSLGPGQIPHGYTF. DNA of the CDR3: TGTGCCAGCAGCTTAGGCCCAGGACAAATCCCGCATGGCTACACCTTC.